These 32 T cell receptor beta chains originate from one sample sequenced in a study of blood T cells in healthy people across ages. PCR was performed a second time for roughly 7 to 11 cycles using a sample-barcoded 5' primer and a J-beta primer mix. Using its own MiXCR run on the 5' RACE reads, TCRdb lists one record per CDR3 protein. The sample has 1.2 million to 1.5 million distinct CDR3 sequences, around 55% seen once. The sequenced sample consisted of blood. Receptors originate from a man between 18 and 29 years old in good health.

The chain recombines TRBV6-6 with TRBJ2-2; the D is unclear. Germline CDR1 MNHNY, CDR2 SVGAGI (reference sequence). V lost 2 bases and J 7 bases, leaving 8 bases between the germline ends. The CDR3 runs 13 residues. The CDR3 sequence: CASSYRDYGELFF. DNA for the CDR3: TGTGCCAGCAGTTACAGGGATTACGGGGAGCTGTTTTTT.

This clonotype was found a few times. The gene calls are TRBV2 and TRBJ2-7; D may be TRBD1 or TRBD2 (5 bases each). Germline V gene lookup returns CDR1 SNHLY and CDR2 FYNNEI. The CDR3 is made up of 15 amino acids. Trimming shortened V by 1 base and J by 5 bases, and 15 bases separated the two germline ends. CDR3 bases: TGTGCCAGCAGTGAAGGGCTTGGGACGGAGAACGAGCAGTACTTC. It specifies CASSEGLGTENEQYF.

Comments on this clonotype: A junction boundary mismatches the germline segment, possibly from a read error. This sequence joins TRBV4-3 and TRBJ1-2; D not certain. This CDR3 has 15 residues. From germline, CDR1 is LGHNA and CDR2 YSLEER. The CDR3 is CASSLTKTDPYGYIF. CDR3 bases: TGCGCCAGCAGCCTTACCAAGACCGATCCTTATGGCTACATCTTC.

The V gene is TRBV29-1, the J gene TRBJ2-7; TRBD2 matches 13 bases. The CDR3 length is 16 residues. V was pared by 6 bases and J by 3 bases, with 11 bases of the junction left unmatched. Germline-derived CDR1 and CDR2 are SQVTM and ANQGSEA. CDR3 residues: CSVQTGTSGEYYEQYF. DNA for the CDR3: TGCAGCGTGCAGACCGGGACTAGCGGGGAGTACTACGAGCAGTACTTC.

The chain combines TRBV27 with TRBJ2-7, with no clear D. Trimming shortened V by 1 base and J by 3 bases, and 10 bases separated the two germline ends. CDR3 length: 14 amino acids. From germline, CDR1 is MNHEY and CDR2 SMNVEV (reference sequence). The CDR3 reads CASSLYPIGYEQYF. As DNA, the CDR3 is TGTGCCAGCAGTTTATACCCTATCGGCTACGAGCAGTACTTC.

V is TRBV5-6 and J is TRBJ2-5; D is ambiguous. The V end lost 0 bases, the J end lost 11 bases, and 11 bases lay between the germline ends. Germline values: CDR1 SGHDT, CDR2 YYEEEE. This CDR3 contains 12 residues. In DNA, the CDR3 is TGTGCCAGCAGCTTGGCCCGGTTAGAGCAGTACTTC. Translation: CASSLARLEQYF.

The V and J genes are TRBV12-3 or TRBV12-4 and TRBJ1-1, with TRBD1 identical over 11 bases. The CDR3 runs to 16 residues. Germline trimming cut 3 bases from V and 1 base from J; bases unmatched to any gene: 4. The chain's CDR3 is CASSLGTGGGNTEAFF. CDR3 nucleotide sequence: TGTGCCAGCAGTTTGGGGACAGGGGGGGGGAACACTGAAGCTTTCTTT.

The chain recombines TRBV15 with TRBJ2-5; 12 nucleotides agree with TRBD2. The better agreement between TRBJ2-7 and the DNA end casts doubt on the J call. The germline V gene has CDR1 LNHNV and CDR2 YYDKDF (reference sequence). CDR3 length equals 16 residues. CDR3 amino acids: CATSRGLAGVVDEQYF. The CDR3 DNA follows: TGTGCCACCAGCAGAGGACTAGCGGGAGTCGTAGACGAGCAGTACTTC.

The chain employs TRBV7-2 and TRBJ2-1; possibly TRBD2 for D (5 bases). The CDR3 has 15 amino acids. The germline V gene has CDR1 SGHTA and CDR2 FQGNSA. V was clipped by 1 base and J by 7 bases, with 14 bases between them. CDR3 in amino acids: CASSLGRKPTNEQFF. The CDR3 DNA follows: TGTGCCAGCAGCTTAGGGAGGAAACCAACGAATGAGCAGTTCTTC. The entire variable domain, with the rest obtained from reference TRBV7-2 and TRBJ2-1, is as follows: GAGVSQSPSNKVTEKGKDVELRCDPISGHTALYWYRQSLGQGLEFLIYFQGNSAPDKSGLPSDRFSAERTGGSVSTLTIQRTQQEDSAVYLCASSLGRKPTNEQFFGPGTRLTVL.

This chain links TRBV20-1 with TRBJ2-1; 7 bases fit TRBD2. The CDR3 totals 12 residues. V gave up 2 bases and J gave up 6 bases; unmatched junction bases: 1. Germline values: CDR1 DFQATT, CDR2 SNEGSKA (reference sequence). Written as DNA, the CDR3 is TGCAGTGCTAGACGGACTAGCAATGAGCAGTTCTTC. This encodes CSARRTSNEQFF.

The chain couples TRBV29-1 to TRBJ1-6; no clear D gene. This CDR3 has 13 amino acids. CDR1 is SQVTM, CDR2 ANQGSEA, per germline. V was trimmed by 3 bases and J by 13 bases, leaving 16 bases between them. The CDR3 bases are TGCAGCGTTGATGGTGCTATGAAGACGCCCCTCCACTTT. Amino acid sequence: CSVDGAMKTPLHF.

This chain connects TRBV5-1 to TRBJ2-5; possibly TRBD2 for D (5 bases). In germline, CDR1 is SGHRS, CDR2 YFSETQ. V was trimmed by 1 base and J by 2 bases, leaving 12 bases between them. This CDR3 is 15 amino acids long. As DNA, the CDR3 is TGCGCCAGCAGCTTGTACGGGGATCTTCAAGAGACCCAGTACTTC. It specifies CASSLYGDLQETQYF.

This clonotype was recorded a few times. The CDR3 DNA reads as TGTGCCAGCAGCACAGAGAGCCCACTAGCGGGGGGCCTCCCGGATACGCAGTATTTT. Translated: CASSTESPLAGGLPDTQYF. The chain combines TRBV7-9 with TRBJ2-3; 12 bases match TRBD2. The CDR3 is made up of 19 amino acids. With V trimmed by 5 bases and J by 6 bases, 18 bases remained unmatched. The germline CDR1 and CDR2 sequences are SEHNR and FQNEAQ (reference sequence).

The V and J genes are TRBV5-1 and TRBJ2-7; D might be TRBD1 (5 bases). The DNA end favors TRBJ2-5, so the J call may be wrong. CDR3 length: 14 amino acids. CDR1 SGHRS and CDR2 YFSETQ come from the germline V gene. The CDR3 here is CASSFEDSRETQYF. The CDR3 DNA reads as TGCGCCAGCAGCTTCGAAGACAGCAGGGAGACCCAGTACTTC.

The V call is TRBV4-1, the J call TRBJ2-4; a possible D gene is TRBD1 (5 bases). V lost 3 bases to trimming and J lost 0 bases, with 15 bases between them. In germline, CDR1 is MGHRA, CDR2 YSYEKL. The length of the CDR3 is 17 residues. The CDR3 DNA reads as TGCGCCAGCAGCCACTACACAGGCCCCAGAGCCAAAAACATTCAGTACTTC. Translation gives CASSHYTGPRAKNIQYF.

The chain is built from TRBV29-1 and TRBJ2-1, with TRBD2 identical over 15 bases. Trimming removed 6 bases from V and 8 bases from J; junction bases left unmatched: 8. Germline assignment: CDR1 SQVTM and CDR2 ANQGSEA. CDR3 length: 15 amino acids. CDR3 bases: TGCAGCGTGCCCCGGACTAGCGGGAGGGCCGATGAGCAGTTCTTC. It codes for CSVPRTSGRADEQFF.

Ten or more counts support this clonotype. The J gene is TRBJ1-2, the V gene TRBV27; TRBD1 might be the D (5 bases). The germline V gene has CDR1 MNHEY and CDR2 SMNVEV (reference sequence). The V end lost 2 bases, the J end lost 3 bases, and 7 bases lay between the germline ends. The CDR3 sequence is 13 residues long. In DNA, the CDR3 is TGTGCCAGCAGTTTAGGGGGGTACTATGGCTACACCTTC. Its protein product is CASSLGGYYGYTF.

The J gene is TRBJ1-2, the V gene TRBV10-3; a possible D gene is TRBD1 (5 bases). This CDR3 region has 12 residues. Trimming stripped 5 bases from V and 4 bases from J, with 8 bases between. Per germline, CDR1 ENHRY and CDR2 SYGVKD. This CDR3 is CAISKDSYGYTF. The CDR3 coding sequence is TGTGCCATCAGTAAAGACAGCTATGGCTACACCTTC.

This chain uses TRBV29-1 with TRBJ1-1; TRBD1 might be the D (5 bases). The germline V gene encodes CDR1 SQVTM and CDR2 ANQGSEA. V was cut by 6 bases and J by 0 bases, with 14 bases left in between. The CDR3 consists of 14 residues. CDR3 sequence: CSVHYRLMNTEAFF. CDR3 bases: TGCAGCGTCCATTACAGGCTCATGAACACTGAAGCTTTCTTT.

The gene calls are TRBV28 and TRBJ2-3, with TRBD2 identical over 11 bases. With 5 bases clipped from V and 1 base from J, the junction kept 8 bases outside the gene matches. The CDR3 sequence is 17 residues long. CDR1 and CDR2 from the germline V gene are MDHEN and SYDVKM. CDR3: CASSPWTSGRGTDTQYF. The CDR3 DNA sequence: TGTGCCAGCAGTCCTTGGACTAGCGGGCGGGGCACAGATACGCAGTATTTT.

The chain combines TRBV11-1 with TRBJ2-3, with TRBD1 matching over 8 bases. Germline-derived CDR1 and CDR2 are SGHAT and FQDESV (reference sequence). The length of the CDR3 is 19 residues. V dropped 3 bases and J dropped 10; count of bases not matched to a gene: 24. The CDR3 DNA reads as TGTGCCAGCAGCTTTTTTCTGCACGCTCCAGGGGGCCCGCTGATGGCGCAGTATTTT. This codes for CASSFFLHAPGGPLMAQYF.

This clonotype was seen a handful of times. The chain joins TRBV20-1 to TRBJ2-1, with a weak D call TRBD2 (5 bases). TRBJ2-7 matches the DNA end more closely, so the J call is doubtful. CDR3 length: 15 residues. The germline gives CDR1 DFQATT, CDR2 SNEGSKA (reference sequence). CDR3 nucleotides: TGCAGTGCTAGAGATTTGGGGAGCTCCTACAATGAGCAGTACTTC. Amino acid sequence: CSARDLGSSYNEQYF.

CDR3 in amino acids: CSVAGGGQESSEAFF. The CDR3 coding sequence is TGCAGCGTTGCGGGTGGGGGACAGGAAAGTTCTGAAGCTTTCTTT. The J gene is TRBJ1-1, the V gene TRBV29-1; TRBD1 aligns across 8 bases. V shed 4 bases and J 6 bases; nucleotides not matched to a gene: 13. Per the germline V gene, CDR1 is SQVTM and CDR2 is ANQGSEA. The CDR3 runs to 15 residues.

The rearrangement joins TRBV7-8 to TRBJ2-1; 7 positions match TRBD1. The DNA end favors TRBJ2-7, so the J call may be wrong. Germline V gene data show CDR1 as SGHVS and CDR2 as FQNEAQ. The CDR3 contains 15 residues. In DNA form, the CDR3 reads TGTGCCAGCAGCTCCGACAGGGTTTCCTACAATGAGCAGTACTTC. Its translation: CASSSDRVSYNEQYF.

CDR3 in amino acids: CASSSRGRYEQYF. DNA for the CDR3: TGTGCCAGCAGCAGCAGGGGGAGGTACGAGCAGTACTTC. The chain carries TRBV7-9 and TRBJ2-7, with TRBD1 as a possible D gene (7 bases). Between the trimmed V and J ends, which lost 5 bases and 4 bases, there was a span of 12 bases. CDR1 is SEHNR and CDR2 is FQNEAQ in the germline V gene (reference sequence). This CDR3 has 13 residues.

This clonotype was recorded many times. The chain recombines TRBV7-2 with TRBJ2-7; 7 bases fit TRBD2. This CDR3 is 12 amino acids long. Germline CDR1 reads SGHTA; CDR2 reads FQGNSA. The CDR3 protein is CATGTTSYEQYF. CDR3 sequence (DNA): TGTGCTACTGGGACTACCTCCTACGAGCAGTACTTC.

The V call is TRBV9, the J call TRBJ1-2, with D perhaps matching TRBD1 (5 bases). Germline-derived CDR1 and CDR2 are SGDLS and YYNGEE. This CDR3 has 13 residues. V gave up 3 bases and J gave up 5 bases, with 11 bases separating them. The CDR3 sequence: CASSAGGMYGYTF. The CDR3 DNA is TGTGCCAGCAGCGCCGGGGGAATGTATGGCTACACCTTC. Based on the CDR3 plus reference TRBV9 and TRBJ1-2, the full variable domain is DSGVTQTPKHLITATGQRVTLRCSPRSGDLSVYWYQQSLDQGLQFLIQYYNGEERAKGNILERFSAQQFPDLHSELNLSSLELGDSALYFCASSAGGMYGYTFGSGTRLTVV.

The CDR3 DNA follows: TGTGCCAGCAGCGCGGGGAGGGGCAGATACACAGATACGCAGTATTTT. Protein: CASSAGRGRYTDTQYF. The chain joins TRBV11-2 to TRBJ2-3; TRBD2 matches at 7 bases. With V trimmed by 5 bases and J by 2 bases, 10 bases remained unmatched. CDR1 and CDR2 from the germline V gene are SGHAT and FQNNGV. This CDR3 has 16 amino acids.

The CDR3 nucleotides read TGTGCCAGCAGCGTAGATCTAGCCATCCAGTTCTTC. It encodes CASSVDLAIQFF. The chain employs TRBV9 and TRBJ2-1; possibly TRBD2 for D (5 bases). The ends were cut back, 0 bases at V and 13 bases at J, with 11 bases in the middle. The CDR3 runs 12 residues. Germline values: CDR1 SGDLS, CDR2 YYNGEE.

V is TRBV5-5 and J is TRBJ2-5; no reliable D call. Looked up from germline, CDR1 is SGHKS and CDR2 is YYEKEE (reference sequence). This CDR3 is built from 15 residues. The V end lost 2 bases, the J end lost 1 base, and 12 bases lay between the germline ends. The CDR3 sequence is CASSLNSRGQETQYF. The CDR3 nucleotides are TGTGCCAGCAGCTTAAATTCGCGCGGCCAAGAGACCCAGTACTTC.

V usage is TRBV4-1 and J usage is TRBJ2-1; 12 positions match TRBD1. CDR1 and CDR2 (germline): MGHRA, YSYEKL. The CDR3 covers 19 residues. V shed 1 base, J shed 5 bases, and the junction held 12 bases outside the gene matches. The DNA for the CDR3 is TGCGCCAGCAGCCAAGTTCCCGGGACAGGGGGCCCGCTTAACAATGAGCAGTTCTTC. It yields the protein CASSQVPGTGGPLNNEQFF.

This clonotype turned up a few times. The chain has TRBV27 and TRBJ1-6; the D is unclear. Germline-derived CDR1 and CDR2 are MNHEY and SMNVEV (reference sequence). This CDR3 contains 14 residues. Trimming pared 4 bases from V and 0 bases from J, leaving 4 bases between. The CDR3 spells CASSWFSYNSPLHF. The DNA of the CDR3 is TGTGCCAGCAGTTGGTTCTCCTATAATTCACCCCTCCACTTT.